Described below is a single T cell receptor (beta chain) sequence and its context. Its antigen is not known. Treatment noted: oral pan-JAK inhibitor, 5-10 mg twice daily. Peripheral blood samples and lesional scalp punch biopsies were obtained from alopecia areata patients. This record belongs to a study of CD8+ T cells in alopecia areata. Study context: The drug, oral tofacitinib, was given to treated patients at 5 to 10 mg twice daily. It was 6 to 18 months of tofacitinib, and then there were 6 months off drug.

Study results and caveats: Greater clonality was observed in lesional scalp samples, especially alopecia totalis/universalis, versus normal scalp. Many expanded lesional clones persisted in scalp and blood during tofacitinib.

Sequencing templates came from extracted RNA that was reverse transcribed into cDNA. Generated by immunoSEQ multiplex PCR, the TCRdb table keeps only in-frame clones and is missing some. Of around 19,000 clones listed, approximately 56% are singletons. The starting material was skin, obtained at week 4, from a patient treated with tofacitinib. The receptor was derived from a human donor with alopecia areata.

CDR3 sequence (DNA): TGTGCCAGCAGCCAAGTAGATGGAGACTCCTACGAGCAGTACTTC. Translation: CASSQVDGDSYEQYF. The V and J genes are TRBV4-2 and TRBJ2-7, with D unresolved. Germline values: CDR1 LGHNA, CDR2 YNFKEQ. CDR3 length: 15 residues. V shed 1 base and J shed 0 bases, with 10 bases lying between them.